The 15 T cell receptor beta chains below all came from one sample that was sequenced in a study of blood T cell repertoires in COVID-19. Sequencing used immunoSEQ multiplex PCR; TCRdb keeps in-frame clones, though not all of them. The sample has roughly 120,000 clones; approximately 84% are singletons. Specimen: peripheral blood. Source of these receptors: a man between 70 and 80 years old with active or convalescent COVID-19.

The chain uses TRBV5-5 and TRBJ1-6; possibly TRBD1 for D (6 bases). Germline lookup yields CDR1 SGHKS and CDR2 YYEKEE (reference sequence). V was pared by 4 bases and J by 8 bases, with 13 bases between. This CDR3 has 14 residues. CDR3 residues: CASSPDSRYSPLHF. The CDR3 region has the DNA TGTGCCAGCAGCCCGGACAGCCGATATTCACCCCTCCACTTT.

CDR3 residues: CASSQDSSGKTKTEAFF. The CDR3 DNA reads as TGTGCCAGCAGCCAAGATTCCAGCGGTAAAACGAAAACTGAAGCTTTCTTT. The chain couples TRBV4-2 to TRBJ1-1; no clear D. Germline V gene sequence: CDR1 LGHNA, CDR2 YNFKEQ. This CDR3 spans 17 amino acids. Trimming stripped 0 bases from V and 5 bases from J, with 19 bases between.

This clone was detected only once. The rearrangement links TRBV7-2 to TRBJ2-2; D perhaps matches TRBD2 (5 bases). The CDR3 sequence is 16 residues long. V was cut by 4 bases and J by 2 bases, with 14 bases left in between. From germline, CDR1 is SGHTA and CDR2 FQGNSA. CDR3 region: CASSSGGRRNTGELFF. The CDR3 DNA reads TGTGCCAGCAGCTCAGGAGGTCGGAGAAACACCGGGGAGCTGTTTTTT.

The CDR3 loop is CASSNGVKQETQYF. The DNA of the CDR3 is TGCGCCAGCAGTAACGGAGTAAAGCAAGAGACCCAGTACTTC. The chain employs TRBV10-2 and TRBJ2-5; D is ambiguous. The CDR3 is made up of 14 amino acids. V gave up 5 bases and J gave up 2 bases, with 12 bases separating them. CDR1 and CDR2 (germline): WSHSY, SAAADI.

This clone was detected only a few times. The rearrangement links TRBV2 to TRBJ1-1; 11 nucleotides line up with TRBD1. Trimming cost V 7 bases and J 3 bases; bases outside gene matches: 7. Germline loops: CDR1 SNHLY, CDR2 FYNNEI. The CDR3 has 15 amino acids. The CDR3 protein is CASTKTDRGHTEAFF. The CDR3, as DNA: TGTGCCAGCACTAAGACGGACAGGGGGCACACTGAAGCTTTCTTT.

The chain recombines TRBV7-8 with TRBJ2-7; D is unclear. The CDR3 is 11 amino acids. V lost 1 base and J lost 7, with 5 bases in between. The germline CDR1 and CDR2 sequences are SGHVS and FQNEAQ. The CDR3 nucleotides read TGTGCCAGCAGCTTAGTTGAGGAGCAGTACTTC. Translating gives CASSLVEEQYF.

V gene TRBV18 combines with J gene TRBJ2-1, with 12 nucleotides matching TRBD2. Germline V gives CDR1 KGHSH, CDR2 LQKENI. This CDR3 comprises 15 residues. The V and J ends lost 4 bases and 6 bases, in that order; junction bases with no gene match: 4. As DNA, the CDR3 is TGTGCCAGCTCACGTCGACTAGCGGGGGTCAATGAGCAGTTCTTC. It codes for CASSRRLAGVNEQFF.

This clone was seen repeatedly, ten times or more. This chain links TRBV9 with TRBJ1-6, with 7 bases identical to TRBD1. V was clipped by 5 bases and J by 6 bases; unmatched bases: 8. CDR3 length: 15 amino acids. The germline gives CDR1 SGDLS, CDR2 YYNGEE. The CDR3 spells CASRATGTGNSPLHF. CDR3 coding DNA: TGTGCCAGCAGAGCGACAGGGACGGGTAATTCACCCCTCCACTTT.

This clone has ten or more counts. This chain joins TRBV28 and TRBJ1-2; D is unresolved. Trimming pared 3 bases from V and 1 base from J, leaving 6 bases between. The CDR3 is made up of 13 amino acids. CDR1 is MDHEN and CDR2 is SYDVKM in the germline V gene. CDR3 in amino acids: CASSFTSNYGYTF. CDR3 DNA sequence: TGTGCCAGCAGTTTCACCAGTAACTATGGCTACACCTTC.

The CDR3 DNA sequence: TGTGCCAGCGGGGGGTTCAACTATGGCTACACCTTC. It is translated as CASGGFNYGYTF. This rearrangement joins TRBV2 to TRBJ1-2; D possibly corresponds to TRBD1 (5 bases). Trimming removed 8 bases from V and 2 bases from J, with 9 bases in between. Germline V lookup: CDR1 SNHLY, CDR2 FYNNEI. The CDR3 contains 12 residues.

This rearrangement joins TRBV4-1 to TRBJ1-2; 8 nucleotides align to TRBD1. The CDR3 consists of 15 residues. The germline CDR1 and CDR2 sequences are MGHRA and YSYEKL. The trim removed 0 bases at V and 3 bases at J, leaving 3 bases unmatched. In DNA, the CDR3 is TGCGCCAGCAGCCAAGAAGGGACAGGACACTATGGCTACACCTTC. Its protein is CASSQEGTGHYGYTF.

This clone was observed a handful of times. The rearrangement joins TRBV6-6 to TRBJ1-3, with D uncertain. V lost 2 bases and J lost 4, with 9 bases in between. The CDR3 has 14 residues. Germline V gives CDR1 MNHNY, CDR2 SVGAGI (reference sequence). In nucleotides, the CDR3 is TGTGCCAGCAGTTACGAGGGAGCAGGAAACACCATATATTTT. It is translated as CASSYEGAGNTIYF.

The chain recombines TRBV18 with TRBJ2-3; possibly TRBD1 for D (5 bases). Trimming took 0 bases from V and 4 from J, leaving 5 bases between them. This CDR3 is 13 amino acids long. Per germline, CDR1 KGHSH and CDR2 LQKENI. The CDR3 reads CASSPPGADTQYF. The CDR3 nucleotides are TGTGCCAGCTCACCACCAGGGGCAGATACGCAGTATTTT.

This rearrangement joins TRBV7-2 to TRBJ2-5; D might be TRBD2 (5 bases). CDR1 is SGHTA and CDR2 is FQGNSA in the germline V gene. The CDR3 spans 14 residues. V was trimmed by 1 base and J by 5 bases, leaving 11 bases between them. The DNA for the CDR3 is TGTGCCAGCAGCTTAGATGGTCGGGGTGAGACCCAGTACTTC. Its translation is CASSLDGRGETQYF.

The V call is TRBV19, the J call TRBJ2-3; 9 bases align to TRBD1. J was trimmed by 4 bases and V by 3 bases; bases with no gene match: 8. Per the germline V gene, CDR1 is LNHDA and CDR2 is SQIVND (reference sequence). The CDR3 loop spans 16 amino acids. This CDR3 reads CASSILRTGVPDTQYF. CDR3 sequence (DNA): TGTGCCAGTAGTATTCTCCGGACAGGGGTGCCAGATACGCAGTATTTT.